The 23 T cell receptor beta chains below come from one sample, sequenced in a study of response to subunit inactivated influenza vaccine. MiXCR was run by TCRdb on the RT-PCR reads, yielding one entry per CDR3 protein. Altogether approximately 700,000 distinct CDR3 sequences are present, about 15% being singletons, with the ten largest covering approximately 10%. This sample comprised PBMCs from blood, obtained about 12 days after vaccination. These receptors originate from a man in his fifties or sixties who received an inactivated influenza vaccine.

The chain uses TRBV20-1 and TRBJ2-5; TRBD1 matches 10 bases. Germline CDR1 reads DFQATT; CDR2 reads SNEGSKA (reference sequence). The length of the CDR3 is 16 residues. J gave up 2 bases and V 3 bases, and 9 bases lay outside the gene matches. CDR3 DNA: TGCAGTGCTAGCGGTCAACCGGGACAGGGGCAAGAGACCCAGTACTTC. It encodes CSASGQPGQGQETQYF.

Ten or more counts support this clonotype. The chain links TRBV28 to TRBJ2-6; TRBD1 matches 10 bases. CDR1 and CDR2 from the germline V gene are MDHEN and SYDVKM. V shed 7 bases and J 4 bases; nucleotides not matched to a gene: 7. The CDR3 consists of 16 residues. CDR3 coding DNA: TGTGCCAGCATCGGGACAGGGGTACTCGGGGCCAACGTCCTGACTTTC. It specifies CASIGTGVLGANVLTF.

In its sample, this clonotype was seen many times. This chain uses TRBV7-7 with TRBJ2-1; possibly TRBD1 or TRBD2 for D (5 bases each). Germline CDR1 and CDR2: SSHAT and FNYEAQ (reference sequence). Trimming removed 5 bases at V and 7 bases at J, with 18 bases between. The CDR3 runs to 15 residues. The DNA for the CDR3 is TGTGCCAGCAGCCCCGACGGGGACCCTGCGAATGAGCAGTTCTTC. Amino acids: CASSPDGDPANEQFF.

This clonotype showed up many times. The rearrangement uses TRBV29-1 and TRBJ2-3; 9 positions match TRBD1. The CDR3 is 14 residues long. Germline CDR1 reads SQVTM; CDR2 reads ANQGSEA. The junction had 6 bases not matched to a gene; V was cut back by 5 bases and J by 3 bases. In nucleotides, the CDR3 is TGCAGCGTTTCCGGGACAGGGCTGACAGATACGCAGTATTTT. It is translated as CSVSGTGLTDTQYF.

A few counts support this clonotype. This chain joins TRBV5-1 and TRBJ2-2; D is possibly TRBD1 or TRBD2 (5 bases each). This CDR3 region has 16 residues. Germline V CDR1 and CDR2: SGHRS, YFSETQ. V was cut by 4 bases and J by 1 base, with 14 bases left in between. Here the CDR3 reads CASSERDGGNTGELFF. The CDR3 bases are TGCGCCAGCAGCGAAAGGGACGGTGGGAACACCGGGGAGCTGTTTTTT.

This clonotype has at least ten counts. The chain recombines TRBV7-9 with TRBJ2-2; D is undetermined. CDR1 and CDR2 (germline): SEHNR, FQNEAQ (reference sequence). The CDR3 totals 12 residues. Trimming stripped 5 bases from V and 7 bases from J, with 8 bases between. In DNA form, the CDR3 reads TGTGCCAGCAGCCGCGTAGGCGGGGAGCTGTTTTTT. Translating gives CASSRVGGELFF.

This chain links TRBV18 with TRBJ2-6; TRBD1 agrees at 9 bases. Germline assignment: CDR1 KGHSH and CDR2 LQKENI. This CDR3 spans 17 amino acids. V lost 4 bases, J lost 2 bases, and 6 bases stayed unmatched. CDR3 sequence (DNA): TGTGCCAGCTCACGAAGGGACAGGGCAGCTGGGGCCAACGTCCTGACTTTC. It specifies CASSRRDRAAGANVLTF.

This chain uses TRBV11-2 with TRBJ2-2; unclear D gene. CDR3 length: 14 amino acids. Trimming pared 5 bases from V and 5 bases from J, leaving 12 bases between. Germline V CDR1 and CDR2: SGHAT, FQNNGV. The CDR3 loop is CASSPDISTGELFF. In DNA, the CDR3 is TGTGCCAGCAGCCCAGACATTTCTACCGGGGAGCTGTTTTTT.

In this sample, this clonotype turned up a few times. The chain uses TRBV6-2 or TRBV6-3 and TRBJ2-3; D is unresolved. Trimming took 2 bases from V and 3 from J, leaving 6 bases between them. The CDR3 consists of 13 residues. Germline CDR1 reads MNHEY; CDR2 reads SVGEGT. The DNA of the CDR3 is TGTGCCAGCAGTTACAGGGAAACAGATACGCAGTATTTT. This sequence encodes CASSYRETDTQYF.

The table lists this clonotype with a few counts. The rearrangement uses TRBV7-6 and TRBJ2-7, with TRBD1 identical over 11 bases. The germline gives CDR1 SGHVS, CDR2 FNYEAQ. Unmatched junction bases numbered 6, after V lost 5 bases and J lost 3 bases. This CDR3 region has 15 residues. The CDR3 sequence: CASSPGGTGGYEQYF. CDR3 sequence (DNA): TGTGCCAGCAGCCCCGGGGGGACAGGGGGCTACGAGCAGTACTTC.

This clonotype was seen more than once but under ten times. The chain links TRBV24-1 to TRBJ2-3, with no clear D. CDR1 and CDR2 (germline): KGHDR, SFDVKD. The CDR3 extends over 14 amino acids. The V end was cut by 2 bases, the J end by 2 bases, with 7 bases between. CDR3 DNA: TGTGCCACCAGTGATTCGGGCCTCACAGATACGCAGTATTTT. This sequence encodes CATSDSGLTDTQYF.

This clonotype was found many times. This sequence joins TRBV6-5 and TRBJ2-2, with a possible D match to TRBD1 (5 bases). This CDR3 spans 15 amino acids. Germline lookup yields CDR1 MNHEY and CDR2 SVGAGI. Between the trimmed V and J ends, which lost 4 bases and 1 base, there was a span of 10 bases. CDR3 sequence: CASSFLQENTGELFF. In DNA form, the CDR3 reads TGTGCCAGCAGTTTTTTACAGGAGAACACCGGGGAGCTGTTTTTT.

The V and J genes are TRBV28 and TRBJ1-6; D unresolved. Trimming took off 6 bases at V and 8 bases at J, with 14 bases between the two ends. This CDR3 has 14 amino acids. The germline V gene encodes CDR1 MDHEN and CDR2 SYDVKM. This CDR3 reads CASRSRASYSPLHF. CDR3 in DNA: TGTGCCAGCAGATCTCGGGCCTCCTATTCACCCCTCCACTTT.

The J gene is TRBJ1-1, the V gene TRBV3-1, with 9 bases lining up with TRBD1. Per germline, CDR1 LGHDT and CDR2 YNNKEL (reference sequence). The CDR3 is made up of 14 amino acids. Trimming took 3 bases from V and 6 from J; bases not matched to a gene: 5. The CDR3 spells CASSHQDRGSEAFF. The CDR3 nucleotides read TGTGCCAGCAGCCACCAGGACAGGGGATCTGAAGCTTTCTTT.

With regard to this clonotype: One end of the junction varies from germline; a read error may be responsible. The chain uses TRBV12-3 or TRBV12-4 and TRBJ2-7, with D unresolved. The CDR3 loop spans 13 amino acids. CDR3 loop: CASSPRSAYVQYF. The CDR3 bases are TGTGCCAGCAGCCCGCGCTCGGCCTACGTGCAGTACTTC.

This clonotype was seen more than once but under ten times. The genes are TRBV7-2 and TRBJ2-7, with 8 bases identical to TRBD2. The CDR3 sequence is 15 residues long. Germline-derived CDR1 and CDR2 are SGHTA and FQGNSA. With 6 bases clipped from V and 1 base from J, the junction kept 8 bases outside the gene matches. This CDR3 is CASRASGLGSYEQYF. The CDR3 bases are TGTGCCAGCAGAGCTAGCGGGCTTGGGTCCTACGAGCAGTACTTC.

This clonotype was observed a handful of times. The genes are TRBV27 and TRBJ1-1; perhaps TRBD1 as D (5 bases). The germline V gene encodes CDR1 MNHEY and CDR2 SMNVEV (reference sequence). Trimming left V 3 bases short and J 5 bases short, with 10 bases between. The CDR3 extends over 13 amino acids. The CDR3 nucleotides read TGTGCCAGCAGTTTTGCCGGGGCAACTGAAGCTTTCTTT. Its translation: CASSFAGATEAFF.

This clonotype was found a few times. This chain connects TRBV28 to TRBJ2-3; 9 nucleotides agree with TRBD1. The junction had 10 bases not matched to a gene; V was cut back by 5 bases and J by 4 bases. The CDR3 has 16 residues. CDR1 is MDHEN and CDR2 is SYDVKM in the germline V gene. This CDR3 is CASSQSRGQGSDTQYF. The CDR3, as DNA: TGTGCCAGCAGTCAAAGTAGGGGACAGGGATCAGATACGCAGTATTTT.

V usage is TRBV29-1 and J usage is TRBJ2-1; 8 positions match TRBD2. The germline V gene encodes CDR1 SQVTM and CDR2 ANQGSEA. The CDR3 is 16 amino acids. Germline trimming cut 4 bases from V and 8 bases from J; bases unmatched to any gene: 16. In DNA, the CDR3 is TGCAGCGTTGGGGCGGCTAGCGGGCCCCTGGACGATGAGCAGTTCTTC. It translates to CSVGAASGPLDDEQFF.

V gene TRBV20-1 combines with J gene TRBJ2-5; TRBD2 aligns across 9 bases. The germline V gene has CDR1 DFQATT and CDR2 SNEGSKA (reference sequence). V gave up 4 bases and J gave up 5 bases; unmatched junction bases: 8. The CDR3 sequence is 14 residues long. CDR3 nucleotides: TGCAGTGCTAATCCTAGCGGGGCAATGGAGACCCAGTACTTC. This gives the protein CSANPSGAMETQYF.

This clonotype appeared a few times. The CDR3 protein is CASSQVRDTEAFF. DNA for the CDR3: TGTGCCAGCAGCCAAGTCCGAGACACTGAAGCTTTCTTT. V and J are TRBV4-2 and TRBJ1-1, with no clear D. Trimming took 1 base from V and 3 from J, leaving 6 bases between them. Per the germline V gene, CDR1 is LGHNA and CDR2 is YNFKEQ. CDR3 length: 13 residues.

The chain employs TRBV15 and TRBJ2-3; D might be TRBD1 (6 bases). Germline lookup yields CDR1 LNHNV and CDR2 YYDKDF (reference sequence). The CDR3 is 15 residues long. Trimming took off 2 bases at V and 3 bases at J, with 12 bases between the two ends. In nucleotides, the CDR3 is TGTGCCACCAGCAGACCTAGGACAGTTACAGATACGCAGTATTTT. Protein sequence: CATSRPRTVTDTQYF.

V gene TRBV9 combines with J gene TRBJ1-3, with 8 bases that match TRBD1. This CDR3 has 15 residues. Germline V CDR1 and CDR2: SGDLS, YYNGEE. J lost 2 bases, V lost 5 bases, and 6 bases had no gene match. Written as DNA, the CDR3 is TGTGCCAGCAGGGAAGGACAGGGCCCTGGAAACACCATATATTTT. Translation gives CASREGQGPGNTIYF.